One and the same sample provided the 22 T cell receptor beta chains below, sequenced in a study of metastatic and nonmetastatic thyroid tumors. No treatment of any kind had been given to any patient before thyroid surgery. TCRdb re-clonotyped the PCR reads through MiXCR. The repertoire holds roughly 14,000 clones, with approximately 23% as singletons. The sample consisted of tumor tissue. These receptor sequences come from a female donor with papillary thyroid cancer or a benign thyroid nodule (not recorded which). Some clones in this sample may be carry-over from other donors' samples.

CDR3 sequence reads: CASSQTDKGNYGYTF. In DNA form, the CDR3 reads TGTGCCAGCAGCCAAACCGACAAGGGGAACTATGGCTACACCTTC. J is TRBJ1-2 and V is TRBV7-9, with D perhaps TRBD1 (5 bases). This CDR3 is built from 15 residues. Germline V CDR1 and CDR2: SEHNR, FQNEAQ (reference sequence). Trimming took off 5 bases at V and 2 bases at J, with 15 bases between the two ends.

This rearrangement joins TRBV10-2 to TRBJ2-7; 9 positions agree with TRBD1. From germline, CDR1 is WSHSY and CDR2 SAAADI. With 6 bases clipped from V and 6 bases from J, the junction kept 12 bases outside the gene matches. The length of the CDR3 is 15 residues. The CDR3, as DNA: TGCGCCAGCAGAGCGACAGGGGGTGTCTCTGGCGAGCAGTACTTC. Its protein product is CASRATGGVSGEQYF.

By share of the sample, this clone is medium-sized (0.01 to 0.1%). This chain uses TRBV4-1 with TRBJ2-7, with D possibly matching TRBD1 (5 bases). Germline V gene data show CDR1 as MGHRA and CDR2 as YSYEKL. The CDR3 covers 18 residues. Between the trimmed V and J ends, which lost 3 bases and 0 bases, there was a span of 21 bases. The DNA for the CDR3 is TGCGCCAGCAGCCAGGGATCCGTACAGGAATTGAGCTCCTACGAGCAGTACTTC. Translated: CASSQGSVQELSSYEQYF.

This clone has a handful of counts. V and J are TRBV27 and TRBJ2-2; no clear D gene. Trimming took off 8 bases at V and 5 bases at J, with 15 bases between the two ends. The CDR3 contains 14 residues. The V gene's germline CDR1 is MNHEY and CDR2 SMNVEV (reference sequence). The CDR3 protein is CASGAPAITGELFF. The CDR3 DNA reads TGTGCCAGCGGCGCACCCGCCATAACCGGGGAGCTGTTTTTT.

This rearrangement joins TRBV5-8 to TRBJ1-2; 7 bases map to TRBD1. This CDR3 is 15 amino acids long. CDR1 and CDR2 (germline): SGHTS, YDEGEE. V lost 4 bases and J lost 4; bases outside the gene matches: 10. CDR3 sequence reads: CASSADRSVPYGYTF. The CDR3 DNA reads TGTGCCAGCAGCGCGGACAGGAGTGTTCCCTATGGCTACACCTTC.

This clone is medium-sized. The chain combines TRBV4-1 with TRBJ1-1; D might be TRBD1 (5 bases). Trimming left V 0 bases short and J 3 bases short, with 11 bases between. CDR3 length: 15 residues. Germline-derived CDR1 and CDR2 are MGHRA and YSYEKL. CDR3 in DNA: TGCGCCAGCAGCCAAGACAGGGCCCGGGACACTGAAGCTTTCTTT. Translated: CASSQDRARDTEAFF.

The chain is built from TRBV29-1 and TRBJ1-1; 7 positions agree with TRBD1. The J segment lost 1 base and the V segment lost 4 bases, leaving 6 bases of the junction unmatched. Germline V gives CDR1 SQVTM, CDR2 ANQGSEA. This CDR3 is built from 14 residues. The CDR3 DNA is TGCAGCGTTGGATTACAGGGGAAGAACACTGAAGCTTTCTTT. It is translated as CSVGLQGKNTEAFF.

This clone appeared many times. The V and J genes are TRBV2 and TRBJ1-2; D uncertain. The CDR3 runs 10 residues. The germline V and J ends were trimmed by 9 bases and 4 bases, with 6 bases remaining between them. Germline CDR1 SNHLY, CDR2 FYNNEI. CDR3 sequence: CARGLYGYTF. DNA for the CDR3: TGTGCCAGAGGACTCTATGGCTACACCTTC.

The gene calls are TRBV9 and TRBJ2-7; D possibly uses TRBD1 or TRBD2 (6 bases each). The CDR3 runs 14 residues. Between the trimmed V and J ends, which lost 0 bases and 2 bases, there was a span of 9 bases. Germline CDR1 SGDLS, CDR2 YYNGEE. The CDR3 is CASSVDGGPYEQYV. CDR3 DNA sequence: TGTGCCAGCAGCGTAGATGGGGGGCCCTACGAGCAGTACGTC.

This clone has only a few counts. V is TRBV11-1 and J is TRBJ2-1; the match to TRBD2 covers 12 bases. With V trimmed by 5 bases and J by 6 bases, 5 bases remained unmatched. This CDR3 spans 15 amino acids. Germline V gene lookup returns CDR1 SGHAT and CDR2 FQDESV (reference sequence). In nucleotides, the CDR3 is TGTGCCAGCAGCACGGCACTAGCGGGAGGCAATGAGCAGTTCTTC. Protein: CASSTALAGGNEQFF.

This clone was seen only a few times. The chain carries TRBV28 and TRBJ2-7; D is perhaps TRBD2 (6 bases). The V gene lost 1 base and the J gene lost 2 bases, with 15 bases spanning the gap. Germline V gives CDR1 MDHEN, CDR2 SYDVKM. This CDR3 is 16 amino acids long. CDR3 nucleotide sequence: TGTGCCAGCAGTTTATTCGGACTACGTGAGACCTACGAGCAGTACTTC. This codes for CASSLFGLRETYEQYF.

By share of the sample, this clone is large. The chain couples TRBV30 to TRBJ2-5; tentative D call: TRBD1 (5 bases). Germline V gives CDR1 GTSNPN, CDR2 SVGIG (reference sequence). The V end was cut by 4 bases, the J end by 3 bases, with 9 bases between. CDR3 length: 12 residues. The DNA for the CDR3 is TGTGCCTGGACCACAGGAGAAGAGACCCAGTACTTC. Protein product: CAWTTGEETQYF.

The CDR3 nucleotides read TGTGCCAGCGCGGGCAGGGAATACTACGAGCAGTACTTC. Its translation: CASAGREYYEQYF. The chain combines TRBV27 with TRBJ2-7; D assignment may be TRBD1 or TRBD2 (5 bases each). Germline V gene data show CDR1 as MNHEY and CDR2 as SMNVEV (reference sequence). V gave up 8 bases and J gave up 3 bases, with 14 bases separating them. The CDR3 has 13 amino acids.

This clone has ten or more counts. The rearrangement uses TRBV5-6 and TRBJ1-1; D remains unclear. V was shortened by 0 bases and J by 0 bases, with 3 bases between the two germline ends. Germline values: CDR1 SGHDT, CDR2 YYEEEE. The CDR3 runs to 13 residues. CDR3 bases: TGTGCCAGCAGCTTGGGACTGAACACTGAAGCTTTCTTT. Its translation is CASSLGLNTEAFF.

This chain joins TRBV6-1 and TRBJ2-7; a weak D match, TRBD2 (6 bases). The V gene lost 5 bases and the J gene lost 10 bases, with 18 bases spanning the gap. The germline CDR1 and CDR2 sequences are MNHNS and SASEGT. CDR3 size: 13 residues. The CDR3 DNA follows: TGTGCCAGCAGTTTCTACTATCCGGGGGATCAGTACTTC. It yields the protein CASSFYYPGDQYF.

In its sample, this clone ranks as medium-sized (0.01 to 0.1%). The chain has TRBV6-8 and TRBJ2-7, with a weak D call TRBD2 (6 bases). CDR3 length: 17 residues. Looked up from germline, CDR1 is MNHGY and CDR2 is SAAAGT. Trimming stripped 2 bases from V and 3 bases from J, with 20 bases between. The CDR3 sequence: CASSYDWEDGSFYEQYF. The DNA of the CDR3 is TGTGCCAGCAGTTACGACTGGGAGGATGGTTCGTTCTACGAGCAGTACTTC.

This clone was picked up many times. A single base separates this from a much larger clone, so it may be a read error. The identical CDR3 is also encoded by other nucleotide sequences in the sample. The chain is built from TRBV19 and TRBJ2-1, with 10 bases aligning to TRBD1. The V gene's germline CDR1 is LNHDA and CDR2 SQIVND (reference sequence). The CDR3 covers 17 residues. Trimming took 8 bases from V and 0 from J; bases not matched to a gene: 10. CDR3 loop: CASAGTGATSSYNEQFF. CDR3 DNA: TGTGCCAGTGCCGGGACAGGGGCCACCAGCTCCTACAATGAGCAGTTCTTC.

This clone was counted at least ten times. The genes are TRBV28 and TRBJ2-3; 9 nucleotides align to TRBD2. The CDR3 is 14 residues long. Trimming at V came to 3 bases and at J to 3 bases, leaving 1 base not matched to a gene. CDR1 is MDHEN and CDR2 is SYDVKM in the germline V gene. CDR3 sequence (DNA): TGTGCCAGCAGTTTCCTAGCGGGAACAGATACGCAGTATTTT. This sequence encodes CASSFLAGTDTQYF.

The chain uses TRBV6-2 or TRBV6-3 and TRBJ2-2; 14 bases fit TRBD2. The ends lost 5 bases at V and 3 bases at J; junction bases unmatched: 8. The CDR3 consists of 18 residues. Germline CDR1 MNHEY, CDR2 SVGEGT. The CDR3 is CASSPGLAGASYTGELFF. CDR3 DNA: TGTGCCAGCAGTCCGGGACTAGCGGGAGCGTCGTACACCGGGGAGCTGTTTTTT.

CDR3 DNA sequence: TGTGCCAGCAGCAGAGCCTCGGGGAGGGCCTCCTCCTACGAGCAGTACTTC. Translation gives CASSRASGRASSYEQYF. The chain recombines TRBV27 with TRBJ2-7; 7 bases line up with TRBD2. CDR1 MNHEY and CDR2 SMNVEV come from the germline V gene (reference sequence). V dropped 6 bases and J dropped 0; count of bases not matched to a gene: 14. The CDR3 contains 17 residues.

The V call is TRBV27, the J call TRBJ1-6; possibly TRBD1 for D (6 bases). Trimming shortened V by 0 bases and J by 6 bases, and 9 bases separated the two germline ends. The CDR3 is 15 amino acids. Germline V gives CDR1 MNHEY, CDR2 SMNVEV (reference sequence). The CDR3 sequence is CASSLSSGANSPLHF. CDR3 DNA sequence: TGTGCCAGCAGTTTATCATCAGGGGCTAATTCACCCCTCCACTTT.

This clone is deemed medium-sized (0.01 to 0.1%). CDR3 loop: CASTARDRAYEQYF. The DNA of the CDR3 is TGTGCCAGCACCGCGAGGGACAGGGCCTACGAGCAGTACTTC. The V gene is TRBV27, the J gene TRBJ2-7, with TRBD1 matching over 9 bases. Trimming removed 7 bases from V and 2 bases from J; junction bases left unmatched: 6. CDR1 and CDR2 from the germline V gene are MNHEY and SMNVEV (reference sequence). The CDR3 is made up of 14 amino acids.